Each of the 3 T cell receptor beta chains below was sequenced from the same sample in a study of human T cells and chemical hapten exposure. TCRdb called the RACE reads again in MiXCR, with one record for every CDR3 protein. The sample shows hundreds of thousands of distinct CDR3 sequences, under 6.5% of them seen only once. Noted time point: patch test 2, 6 weeks after DPC sensitization. As to treatment: therapeutic diphenylcyclopropenone sensitization with weekly scalp DPC. The sequenced sample was whole blood, obtained in connection with sensitization to the hapten diphenylcyclopropenone (DPC). The receptors were gathered from a woman aged 18-35 years with alopecia areata. Some clones in this sample may be carry-over from other donors' samples.

The chain carries TRBV7-2 and TRBJ2-1; D perhaps matches TRBD2 (5 bases). The CDR3 is 15 residues long. Germline V lookup: CDR1 SGHTA, CDR2 FQGNSA. V lost 7 bases, J lost 7 bases, and 20 bases lay in between. The CDR3 spells CASIPLGGPGNEQFF. DNA for the CDR3: TGTGCCAGCATCCCCCTGGGCGGTCCGGGGAATGAGCAGTTCTTC.

J is TRBJ2-4 and V is TRBV5-1; D may correspond to TRBD1 or TRBD2 (7 bases each). V shed 4 bases and J shed 1 base, with 15 bases lying between them. The CDR3 is 16 amino acids. Germline assignment: CDR1 SGHRS and CDR2 YFSETQ. CDR3 nucleotides: TGCGCCAGCAGCGGGGAGGGGGCCCAGGCCAAAAACATTCAGTACTTC. It is translated as CASSGEGAQAKNIQYF.

This chain connects TRBV4-1 to TRBJ2-2, with D perhaps TRBD1 or TRBD2 (5 bases each). Trimming removed 3 bases at V and 6 bases at J, with 17 bases between. CDR3 length: 16 amino acids. The germline CDR1 and CDR2 sequences are MGHRA and YSYEKL. In DNA form, the CDR3 reads TGCGCCAGCAGCCAGTCCGGGACGTCGTCCCCCGGGGAGCTGTTTTTT. The encoded protein is CASSQSGTSSPGELFF.